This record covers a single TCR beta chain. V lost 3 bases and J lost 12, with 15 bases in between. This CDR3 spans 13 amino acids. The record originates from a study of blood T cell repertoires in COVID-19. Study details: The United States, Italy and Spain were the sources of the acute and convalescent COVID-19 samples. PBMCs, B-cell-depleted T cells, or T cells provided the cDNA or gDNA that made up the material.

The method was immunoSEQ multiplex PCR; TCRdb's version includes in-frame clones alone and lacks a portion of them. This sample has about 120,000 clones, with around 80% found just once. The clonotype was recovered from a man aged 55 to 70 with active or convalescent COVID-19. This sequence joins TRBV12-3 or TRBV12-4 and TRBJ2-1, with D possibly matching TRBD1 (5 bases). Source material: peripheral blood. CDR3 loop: CASSFASGQGQFF. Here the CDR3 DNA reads TGTGCCAGCAGTTTTGCCTCGGGCCAGGGGCAGTTCTTC.